This T cell receptor (beta chain) was identified during a study of cytomegalovirus exposure and HLA in healthy donors. PCR amplification relied on 60 Vbeta primers (plus 13 Jbeta primers). The data were produced by immunoSEQ multiplex PCR, yet TCRdb's version contains in-frame clones alone and is incomplete. The data show about 200,000 clones, with roughly 78% seen just once and over 1.5% held by the top ten. Trimming removed 6 bases at V and 0 bases at J, with 9 bases between. Germline V gene data show CDR1 as LGHNT and CDR2 as FRNRAP. CDR3 length equals 13 residues. Overall study results and limits: What TCR beta sequences reportedly achieved was accurate prediction of HLA-A and HLA-B alleles in most subjects.

This clone is a singleton in its sample. Its antigen is currently unknown. Sequenced: PBMCs. This receptor was obtained from a girl between 10 and 17 years old in good health and CMV-seropositive. The chain links TRBV12-5 to TRBJ2-7; a possible D gene is TRBD1 (6 bases). CDR3 nucleotide sequence: TGTGCTAGTGGCCGGACAGTCTCCTACGAGCAGTACTTC. This translates into CASGRTVSYEQYF. The full variable domain, with the rest looked up from reference TRBV12-5 and TRBJ2-7, is DARVTQTPRHKVTEMGQEVTMRCQPILGHNTVFWYRQTMMQGLELLAYFRNRAPLDDSGMPKDRFSAEMPDATLATLKIQPSEPRDSAVYFCASGRTVSYEQYFGPGTRLTVT.